These 21 T cell receptor beta chains came from one sample sequenced in a study of T-cell reconstitution after alpha-beta-depleted transplantation in children. Researchers prepared the TCRbeta library using unique molecular identifiers, the study reports. TCRdb analysed the PCR reads with MiXCR anew, one entry per CDR3 protein. Altogether almost 500,000 distinct CDR3 sequences are present, roughly a tenth being singletons, with the ten largest covering 2%. Specimen: PBMCs, collected before TCRalphabeta/CD19-depleted stem cell transplant. The receptors here all came from a child aged 2 to 10 with inherited bone marrow failure, due to receive a stem cell transplant.

This clonotype was seen at least ten times. The chain links TRBV6-6 to TRBJ1-3; TRBD1 aligns across 10 bases. The J segment lost 15 bases and the V segment lost 2 bases, leaving 4 bases of the junction unmatched. The CDR3 is 12 amino acids. CDR1 is MNHNY and CDR2 is SVGAGI in the germline V gene (reference sequence). CDR3 coding DNA: TGTGCCAGCAGTTACGGGGACAGGGGAGAATATTTT. This sequence encodes CASSYGDRGEYF.

At least ten counts were recorded for this clonotype. The gene calls are TRBV10-3 and TRBJ1-2, with no clear D. Trimming cost V 5 bases and J 4 bases, with 14 bases left between them. This CDR3 contains 14 residues. Germline CDR1 is ENHRY and CDR2 is SYGVKD. The chain's CDR3 is CAISPEPEVYGYTF. The DNA of the CDR3 is TGTGCCATCAGTCCTGAACCCGAGGTCTATGGCTACACCTTC.

This clonotype came up many times. The chain links TRBV12-3 or TRBV12-4 to TRBJ1-1, with D perhaps TRBD1 (6 bases). V lost 8 bases, J lost 3 bases, and 16 bases lay in between. This CDR3 is 14 amino acids long. The DNA for the CDR3 is TGTGCCAGCGGTCCTACGGGGGGCGACACTGAAGCTTTCTTT. Translating it yields CASGPTGGDTEAFF.

This clonotype was found many times. The chain links TRBV29-1 to TRBJ2-2; D may be TRBD1 (6 bases). Trimming pared 4 bases from V and 2 bases from J, leaving 8 bases between. The CDR3 sequence is 13 residues long. CDR1 is SQVTM and CDR2 is ANQGSEA in the germline V gene. In DNA form, the CDR3 reads TGCAGCGTTGCCGGGACAAACACCGGGGAGCTGTTTTTT. This encodes CSVAGTNTGELFF.

This clonotype was detected ten times or more. This sequence joins TRBV28 and TRBJ2-5, with 7 bases matching TRBD1. Germline lookup yields CDR1 MDHEN and CDR2 SYDVKM. The length of the CDR3 is 14 residues. The V gene end was trimmed by 7 bases and the J gene end by 3 bases; junction bases not matched to a gene: 8. The CDR3 bases are TGTGCCAGCACTACCTTTCAGGGGGAAGAGACCCAGTACTTC. Translation: CASTTFQGEETQYF.

A note on this clonotype: A read error may explain this, as a much larger clone is one base away. The chain recombines TRBV5-4 with TRBJ2-3, with a tentative D call TRBD2 (6 bases). Germline V gene sequence: CDR1 SGHNT, CDR2 YYREEE (reference sequence). V was pared by 3 bases and J by 3 bases, with 14 bases between. The CDR3 runs to 15 residues. CDR3 loop: CASSSGGRRTDTQYF. The CDR3 nucleotides read TGTGCCAGCAGCTCTGGGGGGAGGCGGACAGATACGCAGTATTTT. Filled out from reference TRBV5-4 and TRBJ2-3, the complete variable domain reads ETGVTQSPTHLIKTRGQQVTLRCSSQSGHNTVSWYQQALGQGPQFIFQYYREEENGRGNFPPRFSGLQFPNYSSELNVNALELDDSALYLCASSSGGRRTDTQYFGPGTRLTVL.

This clonotype was seen at least ten times. J is TRBJ2-7 and V is TRBV4-3, with 9 bases fitting TRBD2. The CDR3 has 16 residues. Per the germline V gene, CDR1 is LGHNA and CDR2 is YSLEER. With 4 bases clipped from V and 3 bases from J, the junction kept 10 bases outside the gene matches. The CDR3 loop is CASSPEQPSGDYEQYF. The CDR3 coding sequence is TGCGCCAGCAGCCCCGAACAGCCTAGCGGGGACTACGAGCAGTACTTC.

This clonotype was detected ten times or more. This chain uses TRBV29-1 with TRBJ1-1; 7 positions agree with TRBD1. Trimming took 3 bases from V and 0 from J; bases not matched to a gene: 4. This CDR3 region has 14 residues. The germline V gene has CDR1 SQVTM and CDR2 ANQGSEA. DNA of the CDR3: TGCAGCGTTGATGGGGGACAGATGAACACTGAAGCTTTCTTT. Protein product: CSVDGGQMNTEAFF. The full variable domain, rest sourced from reference TRBV29-1 and TRBJ1-1, is SAVISQKPSRDICQRGTSLTIQCQVDSQVTMMFWYRQQPGQSLTLIATANQGSEATYESGFVIDKFPISRPNLTFSTLTVSNMSPEDSSIYLCSVDGGQMNTEAFFGQGTRLTVV.

This clonotype was counted ten times or more. The chain is built from TRBV6-1 and TRBJ2-7; 7 bases are a match to TRBD1. V was pared by 7 bases and J by 2 bases, with 8 bases of the junction left unmatched. The germline V gene encodes CDR1 MNHNS and CDR2 SASEGT. The CDR3 loop spans 14 amino acids. The CDR3, as DNA: TGTGCCAGCAACCCCCCGGGACAGACCTACGAGCAGTACTTC. Encoded protein: CASNPPGQTYEQYF.

This rearrangement joins TRBV24-1 to TRBJ2-7, with D possibly TRBD2 on 6 matching bases. Germline values: CDR1 KGHDR, CDR2 SFDVKD. V lost 0 bases, J lost 6 bases, and 8 bases lay in between. The CDR3 has 13 residues. For the CDR3, the DNA is TGTGCCACCAGTGATTTGTTGGGGGGCGAGCAGTACTTC. Translated: CATSDLLGGEQYF.

Points on this clonotype: An end of the junction differs from the germline gene, which may be a read error. The V call is TRBV4-2, the J call TRBJ2-7; TRBD2 agrees at 9 bases. CDR3 length: 14 residues. From germline, CDR1 is LGHNA and CDR2 YNFKEQ. Here the CDR3 reads CARSPGLAINEQYF. The CDR3 region has the DNA TGTGCCAGGAGCCCCGGACTAGCGATCAACGAGCAGTACTTC.

This clonotype appeared a few times. The gene calls are TRBV18 and TRBJ2-3; the D gene is possibly TRBD1 (6 bases). V shed 2 bases and J shed 2 bases, with 11 bases lying between them. The CDR3 is 15 residues long. Germline CDR1 and CDR2: KGHSH and LQKENI. The CDR3 protein is CASSPGRGHTDTQYF. CDR3 in DNA: TGTGCCAGCTCACCAGGCAGGGGTCACACAGATACGCAGTATTTT.

The V gene is TRBV29-1, the J gene TRBJ1-1; D remains unclear. The CDR3 is 14 residues long. The germline V and J ends were trimmed by 6 bases and 5 bases, with 19 bases remaining between them. CDR1 and CDR2 from the germline V gene are SQVTM and ANQGSEA. Written as DNA, the CDR3 is TGCAGCGTCTTTGGAGATAGGGAAGGGACTGAAGCTTTCTTT. It codes for CSVFGDREGTEAFF.

CDR3 nucleotides: TGTGCCAGCAGTTCGTTAGCCTTGGGGGAGCAGTACTTC. Encoded protein: CASSSLALGEQYF. V gene TRBV12-3 or TRBV12-4 combines with J gene TRBJ2-7; D is ambiguous. V lost 4 bases to trimming and J lost 7 bases, with 14 bases between them. The CDR3 totals 13 residues.

CDR3 sequence: CASSQPRLLYHNEQFF. In DNA, the CDR3 is TGTGCCAGCAGCCAGCCTAGACTACTGTACCACAATGAGCAGTTCTTC. This sequence joins TRBV28 and TRBJ2-1, with D maybe TRBD2 (5 bases). The V gene's germline CDR1 is MDHEN and CDR2 SYDVKM. The CDR3 covers 16 residues. Between the trimmed V and J ends, which lost 6 bases and 5 bases, there was a span of 20 bases.

This clonotype was found many times. The chain recombines TRBV20-1 with TRBJ2-2, with unresolved D. CDR1 is DFQATT and CDR2 is SNEGSKA in the germline V gene (reference sequence). Trimming stripped 0 bases from V and 7 bases from J, with 3 bases between. The CDR3 consists of 11 residues. In DNA, the CDR3 is TGCAGTGCTAGAGAGGTCGGGGAGCTGTTTTTT. Its protein is CSAREVGELFF.

The sample holds a few counts of this clonotype. The V and J genes are TRBV28 and TRBJ2-7; D not resolved. The ends were cut back, 5 bases at V and 2 bases at J, with 10 bases in the middle. Germline CDR1 is MDHEN and CDR2 is SYDVKM. The CDR3 has 13 residues. The CDR3, as DNA: TGTGCCAGCAGTCCTTCCCCCCCCTACGAGCAGTACTTC. It yields the protein CASSPSPPYEQYF.

In its sample, this clonotype was seen many times. The V and J genes are TRBV28 and TRBJ1-6; no clear D gene. V was clipped by 5 bases and J by 14 bases, with 7 bases between them. Germline V lookup: CDR1 MDHEN, CDR2 SYDVKM. The CDR3 consists of 10 residues. Here the CDR3 reads CASSRSTLHF. For the CDR3, the DNA is TGTGCCAGCAGTAGGTCTACCCTCCACTTT.

This clonotype was observed many times. The V call is TRBV4-2, the J call TRBJ2-7, with D perhaps being TRBD1 or TRBD2 (5 bases each). V dropped 3 bases and J dropped 3 bases, with 12 bases sitting between them. The CDR3 has 14 amino acids. Looked up from germline, CDR1 is LGHNA and CDR2 is YNFKEQ. CDR3 DNA: TGTGCCAGCAGCCAGGGACGGGACGGCTACGAGCAGTACTTC. Encoded protein: CASSQGRDGYEQYF.

The sample holds a few counts of this clonotype. The rearrangement links TRBV29-1 to TRBJ1-2; D is possibly TRBD1 (5 bases). CDR1 is SQVTM and CDR2 is ANQGSEA in the germline V gene. The CDR3 runs 13 residues. Trimming left V 2 bases short and J 2 bases short, with 9 bases between. The CDR3 loop is CSVESAGNYGYTF. CDR3 nucleotide sequence: TGCAGCGTTGAATCCGCAGGGAACTATGGCTACACCTTC.

The chain is built from TRBV5-1 and TRBJ2-5, with 8 nucleotides matching TRBD2. Germline V gene lookup returns CDR1 SGHRS and CDR2 YFSETQ. The CDR3 is 17 residues long. V lost 7 bases to trimming and J lost 4 bases; unmatched junction nucleotides: 18. The CDR3 nucleotides are TGCGCCAGCTATACAGGACTAGCTGGGGCCTATATAGAGACCCAGTACTTC. It is translated as CASYTGLAGAYIETQYF.